Listed below are T cell receptor beta chains from one sample, sequenced in a study of blood T cell repertoires in COVID-19. The assay was immunoSEQ multiplex PCR, and TCRdb's table has in-frame clones only and misses some. The data show roughly 270,000 clones, approximately 85% seen once. The sequencing sample was made of peripheral blood. The source is a man aged 18 to 29 with active or convalescent COVID-19. Both conserved end residues are part of each CDR3. A D gene is named only where the DNA matches it firmly. Only part of the rows carry a size: once, few, many, or a class if the clone is expanded.

V gene,J gene,D gene,clone size,CDR3 DNA,CDR3 protein
TRBV5-1,TRBJ2-5,NA,NA,TGCGCCAGCAGCTTGGACGGTTCGGTTGTAGAGACCCAGTACTTC,CASSLDGSVVETQYF
TRBV9,TRBJ2-5,TRBD2,once,TGTGCCAGCAGTGCGGGACTAATGGCAGCGGAGACCCAGTACTTC,CASSAGLMAAETQYF
TRBV7-8,TRBJ2-3,TRBD1,NA,TGTGCCAGCAGCTTAAGGGACAGCTTCACAGATACGCAGTATTTT,CASSLRDSFTDTQYF
TRBV5-1,TRBJ1-4,TRBD1,NA,TGCGCCAGCAGCTTGGGCGGGACAGATGAAAAACTGTTTTTT,CASSLGGTDEKLFF
TRBV2,TRBJ1-1,NA,NA,TGTGCCAGCAATCGCGGTTACACTGAAGCTTTCTTT,CASNRGYTEAFF
TRBV7-9,TRBJ2-3,NA,NA,TGTGCCAGCACCCGACTGGGAGAGAGCACAGATACGCAGTATTTT,CASTRLGESTDTQYF
TRBV5-3,TRBJ2-5,TRBD2,NA,TGTGCCAGAAGCGAACCGGGACTAGCGGGGGAAGAGACCCAGTACTTC,CARSEPGLAGEETQYF
TRBV7-3,TRBJ2-2,NA,NA,TGTGCCAGCAGCTTACTTCACCTAAACACCGGGGAGCTGTTTTTT,CASSLLHLNTGELFF
TRBV4-3,TRBJ2-1,NA,NA,TGCGCCAGCGGTACAGGCAATGAGCAGTTCTTC,CASGTGNEQFF
TRBV7-2,TRBJ1-4,NA,few,TGTGCCAGCAGCTTAGCGGGGGGGAGTAATGAAAAACTGTTTTTT,CASSLAGGSNEKLFF
TRBV7-2,TRBJ2-5,TRBD2,NA,TGTGCCAGCTGCGCACTAGCGGGGGGGGAAGAGACCCAGTACTTC,CASCALAGGEETQYF
TRBV7-2,TRBJ2-7,TRBD2,NA,TGTGCCAGCAGCCGTGCGTCGGGGGGACTAGTCAAGCAGTACTTC,CASSRASGGLVKQYF
TRBV7-2,TRBJ1-2,NA,NA,TGTGCCAGCAGCACCAGACGGGAATACTATGGCTACACCTTC,CASSTRREYYGYTF
TRBV9,TRBJ2-7,TRBD1,many,TGTGCCAGCAGCGCCGTTGGGACAGGGGTACCTATCTACGAGCAGTACTTC,CASSAVGTGVPIYEQYF
TRBV5-4,TRBJ2-7,NA,NA,TGTGCCAGCAAGGACGACAGCTCCTACGAGCAGTACTTC,CASKDDSSYEQYF
TRBV27,TRBJ1-2,NA,NA,TGTGCCAGCAGTACCCTCGGTACCCCCTATGGCTACACCTTC,CASSTLGTPYGYTF
TRBV7-2,TRBJ1-2,NA,NA,TGTGCCAGCAGCTTAGATCGCGGGTATGGCTACACCTTC,CASSLDRGYGYTF
TRBV4-1,TRBJ2-3,TRBD2,NA,TGCGCCAGCAGCCTTATAGCGGGGGGGAACACAGATACGCAGTATTTT,CASSLIAGGNTDTQYF
TRBV4-1,TRBJ1-4,NA,NA,TGCGCCAGCAGCCAAGACAGGGGACGTTTAGAAAAACTGTTTTTT,CASSQDRGRLEKLFF
TRBV7-8,TRBJ2-1,NA,NA,TGTGCCAGCAGCCCCCTATCCTACAATGAGCAGTTCTTC,CASSPLSYNEQFF
TRBV9,TRBJ1-2,NA,NA,TGTGCCAGCAGCGTTGATCCGGGACACTATACACAGGGCTACACCTTC,CASSVDPGHYTQGYTF
TRBV5-6,TRBJ2-2,NA,NA,TGTGCCAGCAGCTTGATAGTCGGGGAGCTGTTTTTT,CASSLIVGELFF
TRBV6-4,TRBJ2-3,TRBD1,NA,TGTGCCAGCAGTGGCGGACAGGGCGAGGCAGATACGCAGTATTTT,CASSGGQGEADTQYF
TRBV6-2/TRBV6-3,TRBJ2-7,TRBD2,many,TGTGCCAGCAGTTACGGGACTAGCTCCTACGAGCAGTACTTC,CASSYGTSSYEQYF
TRBV5-6,TRBJ1-2,TRBD1,NA,TGTGCCAGCAGCTGGGTAGGACAGGACTTCAATTCCTATGGCTACACCTTC,CASSWVGQDFNSYGYTF
TRBV5-4,TRBJ2-2,TRBD1,NA,TGTGCCAGCAGCCAGAAAGGGACAGACACCGGGGAGCTGTTTTTT,CASSQKGTDTGELFF
TRBV7-9,TRBJ1-1,NA,once,TGTGCCAGCAGCTTAGATGGGGCCCTAGGGACTGAAGCTTTCTTT,CASSLDGALGTEAFF
TRBV5-6,TRBJ1-2,NA,NA,TGTGCCAGCAGCTGGGGCCAGGGGACCTATGGCTACACCTTC,CASSWGQGTYGYTF
TRBV19,TRBJ1-2,NA,NA,TGTGCCAGTGTCTCTATGGCGGGGTTAGGCGGCTACACCTTC,CASVSMAGLGGYTF
TRBV7-9,TRBJ1-2,NA,NA,TGTGCCAGCAGCCAGGTCGTCCAGAATTTCTATGGCTACACCTTC,CASSQVVQNFYGYTF
TRBV9,TRBJ2-2,NA,NA,TGTGCCAGCAGCGTAGACCAGGAGGGTCCGAACACCGGGGAGCTGTTTTTT,CASSVDQEGPNTGELFF
TRBV3-1/TRBV3-2,TRBJ1-2,TRBD1,NA,TGTGCCAGCAGCACGCGACAGGGCCAACTCTATGGCTACACCTTC,CASSTRQGQLYGYTF
TRBV9,TRBJ2-5,NA,NA,TGTGCCAGCAGGAGACAAGAGACCCAGTACTTC,CASRRQETQYF
TRBV7-4,TRBJ1-3,TRBD1,once,TGTGCCAGCAGCGGACAGGAACGGGGGATGGGAAGGTCTGGAAACACCATATATTTT,CASSGQERGMGRSGNTIYF
TRBV13,TRBJ1-2,TRBD1,NA,TGTGCCAGCAGCTTAGGGACAGGGGGCGCCTCCTATGGCTACACCTTC,CASSLGTGGASYGYTF
TRBV18,TRBJ2-1,NA,NA,TGTGCCAGCTCACCATCATCGGATGAGCAGTTCTTC,CASSPSSDEQFF
TRBV24-1,TRBJ1-2,TRBD1,NA,TGTGCCCCCGAAGGACAGGGGGCCGAAGACCGCCTGCCATATGGCTACACCTTC,CAPEGQGAEDRLPYGYTF
TRBV5-4,TRBJ1-5,NA,NA,TGTGCCAGCAGCTTGGGGGAGAATCAGCCCCAGCATTTT,CASSLGENQPQHF
TRBV15,TRBJ1-4,NA,NA,TGTGCCACCAGCAGAGAAGCTAGGCAAGGTGAAAAACTGTTTTTT,CATSREARQGEKLFF
TRBV7-9,TRBJ2-7,TRBD1,NA,TGTGCCAGCAGCCCACCGGGACAGACTACCTACGAGCAGTACTTC,CASSPPGQTTYEQYF
TRBV4-1,TRBJ1-2,NA,NA,TGCGCCAGCAGCTCATCCCCGGCAGGGCGCAAGATTGGCTACACCTTC,CASSSSPAGRKIGYTF
TRBV5-1,TRBJ1-3,NA,NA,TGCGCCAGCAGCCGCGGACAGCAAGGAAACACCATATATTTT,CASSRGQQGNTIYF
TRBV3-1/TRBV3-2,TRBJ2-2,TRBD2,NA,TGTGCCAGCAGCCAAGATTATAGCGGGGGATCCCCCACGAACACCGGGGAGCTGTTTTTT,CASSQDYSGGSPTNTGELFF
TRBV24-1,TRBJ1-5,NA,NA,TGTGCCACCAGTGATTTGCCTAAATGGGGCACCAGCAATCAGCCCCAGCATTTT,CATSDLPKWGTSNQPQHF
TRBV10-2,TRBJ1-1,NA,NA,TGCGCCAGCAGTGACAGGGGTGGTACTGAAGCTTTCTTT,CASSDRGGTEAFF
TRBV18,TRBJ1-2,NA,NA,TGTGCCAGCTCACCACCAAGTCTCACGGGGGACTATGGCTACACCTTC,CASSPPSLTGDYGYTF
TRBV19,TRBJ2-7,TRBD1,NA,TGTGCCAGTAGCCGAACCCGACAGGGCGGCTACGAGCAGTACTTC,CASSRTRQGGYEQYF
TRBV11-1,TRBJ2-2,NA,once,TGTGCCAGCAGCTTTTTTGGCGGGGCCGGGGAGCTGTTTTTT,CASSFFGGAGELFF
TRBV6-2/TRBV6-3,TRBJ2-3,TRBD1,NA,TGTGCCAGCAGCCAACTTCCGGGACAGGGGAATACAGATACGCAGTATTTT,CASSQLPGQGNTDTQYF
TRBV4-3,TRBJ2-1,TRBD2,few,TGCGCCAGCAGCCAAGATGGGACTAGCGGGGGCCAGGAGCAGTTCTTC,CASSQDGTSGGQEQFF
TRBV12-3/TRBV12-4,TRBJ1-5,NA,NA,TGTGCCAGCAGTGGTAGGGGCATCCAGCCCCAGCATTTT,CASSGRGIQPQHF